Presented here are 30 T cell receptor beta chains from one specimen sequenced in a study of blood T cell repertoires in COVID-19 (TCRdb year 2020). Library preparation used the immunoSEQ multiplex PCR assay. TCRdb mirrors the immuneACCESS table, restricted to in-frame sequences. Some clones are absent from its copies; in checked studies, under half trace to an unresolved V gene, and the reason for the others is unknown. This sample gives roughly 100,000 clones in total; under 90% of them show up just once. About an eighth of the sample goes to the ten largest clones. Sequenced: peripheral blood. All receptors derive from a human donor in a cohort sampled during active or convalescent COVID-19.

The chain carries TRBV5-1 and TRBJ2-3, with 15 positions matching TRBD2. CDR1 is SGHRS, CDR2 YFSETQ, per germline. This CDR3 has 20 residues. J was trimmed by 3 bases and V by 2 bases; bases with no gene match: 13. CDR3 sequence reads: CASSFLTPGTSGGLTDTQYF. The DNA for the CDR3 is TGCGCCAGCAGCTTTCTAACGCCGGGGACTAGCGGGGGGCTTACAGATACGCAGTATTTT.

The chain uses TRBV15 and TRBJ1-5; D not certain. Trimming stripped 1 base from V and 0 bases from J, with 4 bases between. The CDR3 extends over 14 amino acids. Germline CDR1 is LNHNV and CDR2 is YYDKDF (reference sequence). CDR3 DNA sequence: TGTGCCACCAGCAGAGCGGGTAGCAATCAGCCCCAGCATTTT. Residues: CATSRAGSNQPQHF.

The rearrangement links TRBV20-1 to TRBJ2-3; 11 bases agree with TRBD2. CDR1 is DFQATT and CDR2 is SNEGSKA in the germline V gene (reference sequence). V shed 3 bases and J 2 bases; nucleotides not matched to a gene: 7. This CDR3 comprises 16 residues. In DNA, the CDR3 is TGCAGTGCTAGTCTAGCGGGGGGAGGTGTCACAGATACGCAGTATTTT. This gives the protein CSASLAGGGVTDTQYF.

This clone was observed a handful of times. The chain uses TRBV27 and TRBJ2-7, with 8 bases identical to TRBD1. Germline V gives CDR1 MNHEY, CDR2 SMNVEV (reference sequence). Trimming removed 5 bases from V and 3 bases from J; junction bases left unmatched: 6. CDR3 length: 14 amino acids. CDR3 loop: CASSGQGSFYEQYF. The DNA for the CDR3 is TGTGCCAGCAGTGGACAGGGTAGTTTCTACGAGCAGTACTTC.

The sample holds one count of this clone. The chain is built from TRBV4-1 and TRBJ1-1; 8 bases align to TRBD1. After removal of 3 bases from V and 0 bases from J, the junction contained 9 bases not matched to a gene. Germline CDR1 reads MGHRA; CDR2 reads YSYEKL. This CDR3 comprises 17 residues. CDR3 DNA sequence: TGCGCCAGCAGCCAGAGACAGGGGAGGAGCATGAACACTGAAGCTTTCTTT. Protein sequence: CASSQRQGRSMNTEAFF.

This clone was recorded once. The chain uses TRBV7-3 and TRBJ1-1; D is perhaps TRBD1 (5 bases). Looked up from germline, CDR1 is SGHTA and CDR2 is FQGTGA. The CDR3 has 14 residues. V was pared by 2 bases and J by 1 base, with 8 bases between. CDR3: CASSLGAANTEAFF. The DNA for the CDR3 is TGTGCCAGCAGCTTAGGGGCGGCGAACACTGAAGCTTTCTTT.

V is TRBV24-1 and J is TRBJ2-1, with 8 bases fitting TRBD2. The ends lost 2 bases at V and 4 bases at J; junction bases unmatched: 6. CDR1 and CDR2 (germline): KGHDR, SFDVKD. The CDR3 runs to 16 residues. The CDR3 spells CATSDSGTRVYNEQFF. Here the CDR3 DNA reads TGTGCCACCAGTGATTCCGGGACTAGGGTGTACAATGAGCAGTTCTTC.

The chain has TRBV9 and TRBJ1-2; the match to TRBD1 covers 8 bases. This CDR3 has 16 amino acids. The germline V gene has CDR1 SGDLS and CDR2 YYNGEE. The ends lost 0 bases at V and 0 bases at J; junction bases unmatched: 4. Here the CDR3 DNA reads TGTGCCAGCAGCGTAGATGGACAGGGCCCTAACTATGGCTACACCTTC. As protein: CASSVDGQGPNYGYTF.

The rearrangement uses TRBV19 and TRBJ1-5; D not resolved. The CDR3 contains 12 residues. Trimming took 9 bases from V and 9 from J, leaving 15 bases between them. Germline V CDR1 and CDR2: LNHDA, SQIVND (reference sequence). CDR3 in DNA: TGTGCCAGCGAGGGCATCCGTTGGCCCCAGCATTTT. Translated, it gives CASEGIRWPQHF.

The rearrangement uses TRBV19 and TRBJ1-1; maybe TRBD1 (6 bases). CDR1 and CDR2 from the germline V gene are LNHDA and SQIVND (reference sequence). This CDR3 is built from 13 residues. The ends were cut back, 3 bases at V and 4 bases at J, with 9 bases in the middle. CDR3 residues: CASSMRGLTEAFF. The DNA of the CDR3 is TGTGCCAGTAGTATGCGGGGGCTCACTGAAGCTTTCTTT.

This chain uses TRBV6-5 with TRBJ1-2; TRBD1 aligns across 7 bases. V trimming: 6 bases; J trimming: 0 bases; junction bases outside the gene matches: 7. The CDR3 length is 15 residues. From germline, CDR1 is MNHEY and CDR2 SVGAGI. The CDR3 nucleotides read TGTGCCAGCAGCCTACAGGGGCCACCTAACTATGGCTACACCTTC. It is translated as CASSLQGPPNYGYTF.

The CDR3 sequence is CASSPGHSYEQYF. The DNA for the CDR3 is TGTGCCAGCAGTCCCGGACATTCCTACGAGCAGTACTTC. The chain has TRBV6-5 and TRBJ2-7; D is perhaps TRBD1 (5 bases). V lost 5 bases and J lost 1, with 9 bases in between. This CDR3 contains 13 residues. In germline, CDR1 is MNHEY, CDR2 SVGAGI.

This clone was detected only a few times. This chain connects TRBV5-6 to TRBJ1-1, with 7 bases that match TRBD1. The CDR3 length is 15 residues. J lost 1 base, V lost 4 bases, and 7 bases had no gene match. Germline assignment: CDR1 SGHDT and CDR2 YYEEEE. CDR3 nucleotide sequence: TGTGCCAGCAGCCTGATCTACAGGGGGAACACTGAAGCTTTCTTT. Encoded protein: CASSLIYRGNTEAFF.

The chain links TRBV19 to TRBJ2-3; 10 nucleotides agree with TRBD2. V shed 1 base, J shed 4 bases, and the junction held 5 bases outside the gene matches. The CDR3 is 16 amino acids. Germline CDR1 and CDR2: LNHDA and SQIVND (reference sequence). The CDR3 protein is CASSIGLAGGSDTQYF. The DNA for the CDR3 is TGTGCCAGTAGTATAGGGTTAGCGGGGGGCTCAGATACGCAGTATTTT.

This clone came up once. The CDR3 protein is CASSPDSGTQYF. The CDR3 bases are TGTGCCAGCAGTCCTGACAGTGGAACGCAGTATTTT. The chain joins TRBV6-5 to TRBJ2-3; D may be TRBD1 (5 bases). Germline CDR1 and CDR2: MNHEY and SVGAGI. The CDR3 consists of 12 residues. V was shortened by 5 bases and J by 9 bases, with 12 bases between the two germline ends.

This chain joins TRBV5-1 and TRBJ2-7; 11 nucleotides align to TRBD1. The junction had 10 bases not matched to a gene; V was cut back by 4 bases and J by 7 bases. This CDR3 contains 15 residues. Germline V CDR1 and CDR2: SGHRS, YFSETQ. The CDR3 nucleotides are TGCGCCAGCAGCACTGGGGACAGGGGGTTGGGGGAGCAGTACTTC. Protein: CASSTGDRGLGEQYF.

This clone has just a few counts. This chain joins TRBV19 and TRBJ1-2; 9 nucleotides align to TRBD1. Germline V gives CDR1 LNHDA, CDR2 SQIVND (reference sequence). The CDR3 is 16 amino acids. V gave up 7 bases and J gave up 6 bases; unmatched junction bases: 15. The CDR3 DNA follows: TGTGCCAGTATGGTCACAGGGGGCTTGGTAGGTGATGGCTACACCTTC. It specifies CASMVTGGLVGDGYTF.

V usage is TRBV2 and J usage is TRBJ1-5; tentatively, D is TRBD1 (6 bases). V was pared by 4 bases and J by 4 bases, with 8 bases between. Germline loops: CDR1 SNHLY, CDR2 FYNNEI. The CDR3 length is 13 residues. CDR3 DNA: TGTGCCAGCAGTGCGGACAGAAATCAGCCCCAGCATTTT. Its translation: CASSADRNQPQHF.

Notes on this clone: Other nucleotide sequences from this sample produce the same CDR3. The genes are TRBV28 and TRBJ1-1; 8 bases are shared with TRBD1. With 6 bases clipped from V and 1 base from J, the junction kept 4 bases outside the gene matches. CDR3 size: 14 residues. Germline-derived CDR1 and CDR2 are MDHEN and SYDVKM. The CDR3 coding sequence is TGTGCCAGCAGAGCAGGGGGCCAGAACACTGAAGCTTTCTTT. Its translation is CASRAGGQNTEAFF.

This clone appeared many times. The chain has TRBV6-5 and TRBJ2-7, with D possibly matching TRBD1 (5 bases). The V end lost 6 bases, the J end lost 3 bases, and 9 bases lay between the germline ends. Germline loops: CDR1 MNHEY, CDR2 SVGAGI. This CDR3 has 12 amino acids. CDR3 sequence (DNA): TGTGCCAGCAGCGAGACAGTCTACGAGCAGTACTTC. It translates to CASSETVYEQYF.

This chain joins TRBV4-1 and TRBJ1-5, with D perhaps matching TRBD1 (5 bases). The CDR3 length is 16 residues. Germline-derived CDR1 and CDR2 are MGHRA and YSYEKL. Deletions cut 3 bases from V and 7 bases from J, with 19 bases between. CDR3 coding DNA: TGCGCCAGCAGCCAGGCGGGGGTGGGGCGGGGGCAGCCCCAGCATTTT. It yields the protein CASSQAGVGRGQPQHF.

The rearrangement uses TRBV10-3 and TRBJ2-7; 7 positions agree with TRBD1. Germline trimming cut 8 bases from V and 1 base from J; bases unmatched to any gene: 2. Germline V gene data show CDR1 as ENHRY and CDR2 as SYGVKD. This CDR3 region has 12 residues. CDR3 region: CAILTGSYEQYF. For the CDR3, the DNA is TGTGCCATCCTGACAGGGTCCTACGAGCAGTACTTC.

The chain is built from TRBV3-1 (or the pseudogene TRBV3-2) and TRBJ1-2, with 8 bases that match TRBD1. Trimming at V came to 0 bases and at J to 8 bases, leaving 2 bases not matched to a gene. CDR1 and CDR2 (germline): LGHDT, YNNKEL (reference sequence). The CDR3 covers 13 residues. The DNA of the CDR3 is TGTGCCAGCAGCCAAGAGACAGGGGACGGCTACACCTTC. Protein product: CASSQETGDGYTF.

V gene TRBV4-1 combines with J gene TRBJ2-7; D possibly corresponds to TRBD1 (6 bases). With 0 bases removed from V and 6 bases from J, the gap between germline ends came to 15 bases. CDR3 length: 15 amino acids. The germline V gene encodes CDR1 MGHRA and CDR2 YSYEKL. The DNA of the CDR3 is TGCGCCAGCAGCCAAGAAGGTTACAGGGAAGGCGAGCAGTACTTC. The encoded protein is CASSQEGYREGEQYF.

V and J are TRBV18 and TRBJ2-5; 11 positions match TRBD2. The germline gives CDR1 KGHSH, CDR2 LQKENI. The CDR3 has 15 amino acids. The trim removed 6 bases at V and 7 bases at J, leaving 10 bases unmatched. CDR3 sequence: CASSETSGEGTTQYF. In DNA form, the CDR3 reads TGTGCCAGCTCCGAGACTAGCGGGGAAGGGACGACCCAGTACTTC.

This sequence joins TRBV7-2 and TRBJ2-2; 7 bases are shared with TRBD1. Germline lookup yields CDR1 SGHTA and CDR2 FQGNSA. Trimming cost V 6 bases and J 4 bases; bases outside gene matches: 11. The CDR3 contains 16 residues. CDR3 sequence (DNA): TGTGCCAGCAGTCAGGCAGGGACAGCAACCACCGGGGAGCTGTTTTTT. This codes for CASSQAGTATTGELFF.

This rearrangement joins TRBV18 to TRBJ2-1, with 7 bases that match TRBD1. The CDR3 has 15 amino acids. Germline CDR1 KGHSH, CDR2 LQKENI. The V and J ends lost 6 bases and 0 bases, in that order; junction bases with no gene match: 5. The CDR3: CASSNRDSSYNEQFF. The CDR3 coding sequence is TGTGCCAGCTCGAACCGGGACAGCTCCTACAATGAGCAGTTCTTC.

The CDR3 DNA sequence: TGTGCCAGCTCACTTTATAGCGGGGGGACCACAGATACGCAGTATTTT. Amino acid sequence: CASSLYSGGTTDTQYF. The rearrangement joins TRBV18 to TRBJ2-3, with 10 bases fitting TRBD2. The CDR3 runs 16 residues. The ends lost 4 bases at V and 2 bases at J; junction bases unmatched: 6. Per the germline V gene, CDR1 is KGHSH and CDR2 is LQKENI.

This chain joins TRBV5-1 and TRBJ1-6, with no clear D. Germline V CDR1 and CDR2: SGHRS, YFSETQ. The CDR3 has 13 amino acids. V was trimmed by 0 bases and J by 8 bases, leaving 6 bases between them. CDR3 sequence: CASSLAGYSPLHF. The CDR3 DNA reads as TGCGCCAGCAGCTTGGCCGGGTATTCACCCCTCCACTTT. Based on the CDR3 plus reference TRBV5-1 and TRBJ1-6, the full variable domain is KAGVTQTPRYLIKTRGQQVTLSCSPISGHRSVSWYQQTPGQGLQFLFEYFSETQRNKGNFPGRFSGRQFSNSRSEMNVSTLELGDSALYLCASSLAGYSPLHFGNGTRLTVT.

The chain employs TRBV5-1 and TRBJ2-3; the match to TRBD1 covers 12 bases. V trimming: 3 bases; J trimming: 7 bases; junction bases outside the gene matches: 6. From germline, CDR1 is SGHRS and CDR2 YFSETQ. The CDR3 has 15 amino acids. The DNA for the CDR3 is TGCGCCAGCAGCTCCCCGGGACAGGGGGCACATACGCAGTATTTT. Amino acid sequence: CASSSPGQGAHTQYF.